These 3 T cell receptor beta chains share one sample of origin, sequenced in a study of T cell clonality in common variable immunodeficiency. Study-wide results and caveats: In common variable immunodeficiency, TCR beta chains reportedly carried fewer deletions and N-nucleotide insertions.

Which antigens these TCRs recognize remains unknown. Using immunoSEQ multiplex PCR, the repertoire was profiled, and TCRdb retains in-frame clones only, with some absent. The sample yields just over 25,000 clones, without any singletons. Material for sequencing was peripheral blood mononuclear cells. Receptors were obtained from a human donor with common variable immunodeficiency.

Concerning this clone itself: The CDR3 end lies 3 residues beyond the end of the read and is filled in from the germline J gene. The chain uses TRBV5-1 and TRBJ1-1; unclear D gene. Germline V gene sequence: CDR1 SGHRS, CDR2 YFSETQ. The germline V and J ends were trimmed by 6 bases and 3 bases, with 12 bases remaining between them. This CDR3 is 13 amino acids long. The covered CDR3 bases are TGCGCCAGCAAAGTAGCCTTTGACACTGAA. Translating gives CASKVAFDTE. Given in full, the CDR3 is CASKVAFDTEAFF.

About this clone: Read data end 3 residues before the CDR3 end; the end is taken from the germline J gene. The rearrangement joins TRBV5-1 to TRBJ2-1; 7 bases map to TRBD1. The CDR3 consists of 14 residues. Germline V gene data show CDR1 as SGHRS and CDR2 as YFSETQ. V gave up 7 bases and J gave up 4 bases; unmatched junction bases: 8. CDR3 amino acids: CASSGAGGYNEQFF. Partial CDR3 DNA: TGCGCCAGCTCAGGGGCAGGGGGATACAATGAG.

This clone was counted at least ten times. The CDR3 end lies 3 residues beyond the end of the read and is filled in from the germline J gene. The rearrangement links TRBV18 to TRBJ2-5; no reliable D call. CDR1 and CDR2 from the germline V gene are KGHSH and LQKENI. The CDR3 is 14 residues long. Trimming took 3 bases from V and 2 from J, leaving 10 bases between them. The sequenced CDR3 bases are TGTGCCAGCTCACCTAAGAGCAGGCAAGAGACC. Translating it yields CASSPKSRQET. The whole CDR3 is CASSPKSRQETQYF.